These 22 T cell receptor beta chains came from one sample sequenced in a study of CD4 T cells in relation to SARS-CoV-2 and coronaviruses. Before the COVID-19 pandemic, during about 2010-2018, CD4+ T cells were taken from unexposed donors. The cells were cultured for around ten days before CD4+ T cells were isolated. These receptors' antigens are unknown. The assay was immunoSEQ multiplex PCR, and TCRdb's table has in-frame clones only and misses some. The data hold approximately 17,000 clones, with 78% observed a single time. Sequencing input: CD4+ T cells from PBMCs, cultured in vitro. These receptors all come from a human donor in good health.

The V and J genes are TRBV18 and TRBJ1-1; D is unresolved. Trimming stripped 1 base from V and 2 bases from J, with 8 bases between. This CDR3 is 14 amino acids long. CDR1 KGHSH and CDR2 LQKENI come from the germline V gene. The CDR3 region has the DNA TGTGCCAGCTCACCACGGGAGGGTAACACTGAAGCTTTCTTT. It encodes CASSPREGNTEAFF.

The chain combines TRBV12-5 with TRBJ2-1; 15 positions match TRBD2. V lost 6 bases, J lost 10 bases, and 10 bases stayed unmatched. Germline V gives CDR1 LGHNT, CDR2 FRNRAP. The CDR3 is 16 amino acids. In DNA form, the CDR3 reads TGTGCTAGTGGCCCCCGGACTAGCGGGAGGGCCAGGGAGCAGTTCTTC. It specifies CASGPRTSGRAREQFF. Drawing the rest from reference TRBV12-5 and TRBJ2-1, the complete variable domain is DARVTQTPRHKVTEMGQEVTMRCQPILGHNTVFWYRQTMMQGLELLAYFRNRAPLDDSGMPKDRFSAEMPDATLATLKIQPSEPRDSAVYFCASGPRTSGRAREQFFGPGTRLTVL.

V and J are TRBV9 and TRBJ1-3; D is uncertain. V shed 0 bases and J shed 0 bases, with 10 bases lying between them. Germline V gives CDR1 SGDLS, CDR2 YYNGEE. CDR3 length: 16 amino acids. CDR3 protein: CASSVGAIHSGNTIYF. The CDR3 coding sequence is TGTGCCAGCAGCGTAGGTGCCATCCACTCTGGAAACACCATATATTTT.

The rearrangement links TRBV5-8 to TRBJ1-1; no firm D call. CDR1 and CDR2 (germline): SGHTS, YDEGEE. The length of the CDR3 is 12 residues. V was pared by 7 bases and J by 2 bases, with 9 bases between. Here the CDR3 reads CASQDRNTEAFF. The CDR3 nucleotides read TGTGCCAGCCAGGACCGTAACACTGAAGCTTTCTTT.

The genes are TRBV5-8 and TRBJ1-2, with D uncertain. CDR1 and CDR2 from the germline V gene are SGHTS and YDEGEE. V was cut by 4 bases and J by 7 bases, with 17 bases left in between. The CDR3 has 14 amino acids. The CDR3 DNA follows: TGTGCCAGCAGCCGGAGACGGACCCCTATTGGCTACACCTTC. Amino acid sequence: CASSRRRTPIGYTF. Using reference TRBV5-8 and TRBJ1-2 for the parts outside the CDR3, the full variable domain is EAGVTQSPTHLIKTRGQQATLRCSPISGHTSVYWYQQALGLGLQFLLWYDEGEERNRGNFPPRFSGRQFPNYSSELNVNALELEDSALYLCASSRRRTPIGYTFGSGTRLTVV.

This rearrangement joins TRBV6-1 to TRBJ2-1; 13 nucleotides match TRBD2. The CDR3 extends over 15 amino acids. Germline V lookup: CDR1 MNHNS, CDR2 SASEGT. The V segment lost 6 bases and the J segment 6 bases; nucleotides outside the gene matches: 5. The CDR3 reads CASRLTSGRANEQFF. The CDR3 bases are TGTGCCAGCAGGCTAACTAGCGGGAGGGCCAATGAGCAGTTCTTC.

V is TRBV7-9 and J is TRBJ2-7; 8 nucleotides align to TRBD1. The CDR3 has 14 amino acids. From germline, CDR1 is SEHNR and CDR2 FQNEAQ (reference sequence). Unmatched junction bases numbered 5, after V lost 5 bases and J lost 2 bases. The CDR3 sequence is CASSPLGQAYEQYF. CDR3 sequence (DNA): TGTGCCAGCAGCCCCCTGGGACAGGCCTACGAGCAGTACTTC.

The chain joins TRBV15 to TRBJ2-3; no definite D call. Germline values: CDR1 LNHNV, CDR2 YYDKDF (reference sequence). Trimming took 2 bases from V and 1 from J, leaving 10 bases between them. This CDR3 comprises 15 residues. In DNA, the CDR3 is TGTGCCACCAGCAGATACGCGCGTGGCACAGATACGCAGTATTTT. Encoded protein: CATSRYARGTDTQYF.

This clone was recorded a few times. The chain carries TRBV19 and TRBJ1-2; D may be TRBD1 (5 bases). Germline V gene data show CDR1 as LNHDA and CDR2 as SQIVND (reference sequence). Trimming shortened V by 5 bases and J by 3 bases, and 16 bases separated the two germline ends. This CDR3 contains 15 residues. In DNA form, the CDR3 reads TGTGCCAGTAGTGGAACCGGGACGGGGGACTATGGCTACACCTTC. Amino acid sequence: CASSGTGTGDYGYTF.

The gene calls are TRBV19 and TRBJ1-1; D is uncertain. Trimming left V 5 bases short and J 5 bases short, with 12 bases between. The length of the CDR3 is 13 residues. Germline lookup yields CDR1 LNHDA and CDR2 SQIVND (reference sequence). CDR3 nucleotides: TGTGCCAGTAGTTCACGGGTTGGAACTGAAGCTTTCTTT. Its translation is CASSSRVGTEAFF.

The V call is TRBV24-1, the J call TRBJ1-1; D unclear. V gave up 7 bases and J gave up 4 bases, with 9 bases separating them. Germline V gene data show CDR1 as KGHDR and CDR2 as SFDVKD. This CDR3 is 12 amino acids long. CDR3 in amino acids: CATRGLGTEAFF. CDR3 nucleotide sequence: TGTGCCACCAGAGGACTTGGCACTGAAGCTTTCTTT.

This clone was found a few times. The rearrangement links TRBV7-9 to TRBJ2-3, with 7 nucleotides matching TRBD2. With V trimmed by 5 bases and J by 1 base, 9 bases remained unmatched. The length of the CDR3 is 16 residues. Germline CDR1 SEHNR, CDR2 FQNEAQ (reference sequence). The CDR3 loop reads CASSADGGGGTDTQYF. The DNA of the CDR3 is TGTGCCAGCAGCGCAGATGGGGGAGGGGGCACAGATACGCAGTATTTT.

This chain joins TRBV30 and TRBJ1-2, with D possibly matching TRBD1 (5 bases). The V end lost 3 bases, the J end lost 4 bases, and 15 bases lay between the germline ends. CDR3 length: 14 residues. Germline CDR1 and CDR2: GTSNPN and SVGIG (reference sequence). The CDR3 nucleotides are TGTGCCTGGAGAGGGGCCCTGTCTAGCTATGGCTACACCTTC. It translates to CAWRGALSSYGYTF.

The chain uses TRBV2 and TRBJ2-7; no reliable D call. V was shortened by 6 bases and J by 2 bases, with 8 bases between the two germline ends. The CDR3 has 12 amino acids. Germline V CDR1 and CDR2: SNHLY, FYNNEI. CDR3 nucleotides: TGTGCCAGCAGGCACGAGACCTACGAGCAGTACTTC. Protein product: CASRHETYEQYF.

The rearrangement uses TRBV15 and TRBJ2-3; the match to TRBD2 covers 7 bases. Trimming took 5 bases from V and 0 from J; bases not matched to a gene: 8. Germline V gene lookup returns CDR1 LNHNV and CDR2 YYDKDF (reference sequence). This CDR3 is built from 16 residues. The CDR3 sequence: CATSYGLVGSTDTQYF. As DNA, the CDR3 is TGTGCCACCAGCTACGGACTAGTTGGTAGCACAGATACGCAGTATTTT.

DNA for the CDR3: TGTGCCAGCAGCCCTGGTCCCCCGCTCACGCAGTACTTC. Translating gives CASSPGPPLTQYF. The V gene is TRBV7-8, the J gene TRBJ2-7; the D is unclear. This CDR3 comprises 13 residues. Germline CDR1 reads SGHVS; CDR2 reads FQNEAQ. The germline V and J ends were trimmed by 5 bases and 9 bases, with 17 bases remaining between them.

The CDR3: CASSQKSPGTGSNSPLHF. The CDR3 bases are TGTGCCAGCAGCCAGAAATCCCCCGGGACAGGGAGTAATTCACCCCTCCACTTT. The chain recombines TRBV21-1 with TRBJ1-6; TRBD1 is the table's D call and was not checked against the DNA. TRBV21-1 is a recognized pseudogene. The length of the CDR3 is 18 residues.

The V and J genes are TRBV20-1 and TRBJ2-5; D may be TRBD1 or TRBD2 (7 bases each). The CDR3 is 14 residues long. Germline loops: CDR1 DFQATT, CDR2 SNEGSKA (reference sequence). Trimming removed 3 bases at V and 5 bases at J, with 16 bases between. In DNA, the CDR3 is TGCAGTGCTAGTCAGGGGGGGGTCGGGGAGACCCAGTACTTC. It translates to CSASQGGVGETQYF.

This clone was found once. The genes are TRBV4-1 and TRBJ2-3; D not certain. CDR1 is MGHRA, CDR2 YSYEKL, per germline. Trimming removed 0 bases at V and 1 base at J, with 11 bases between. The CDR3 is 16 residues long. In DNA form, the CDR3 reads TGCGCCAGCAGCCAAGATTGGCCGGTGCGCACAGATACGCAGTATTTT. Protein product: CASSQDWPVRTDTQYF.

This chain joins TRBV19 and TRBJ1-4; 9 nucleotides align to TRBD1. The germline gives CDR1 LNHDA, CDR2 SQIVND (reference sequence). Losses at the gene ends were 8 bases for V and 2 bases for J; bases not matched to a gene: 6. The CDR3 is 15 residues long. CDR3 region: CASSQGASTNEKLFF. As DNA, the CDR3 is TGTGCCAGTTCACAGGGGGCATCGACTAATGAAAAACTGTTTTTT. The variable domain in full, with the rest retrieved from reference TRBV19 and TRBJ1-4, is DGGITQSPKYLFRKEGQNVTLSCEQNLNHDAMYWYRQDPGQGLRLIYYSQIVNDFQKGDIAEGYSVSREKKESFPLTVTSAQKNPTAFYLCASSQGASTNEKLFFGSGTQLSVL.

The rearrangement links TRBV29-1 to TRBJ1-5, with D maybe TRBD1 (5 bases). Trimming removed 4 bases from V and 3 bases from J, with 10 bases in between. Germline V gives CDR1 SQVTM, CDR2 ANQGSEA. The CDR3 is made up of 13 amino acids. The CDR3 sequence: CSVVPGTNQPQHF. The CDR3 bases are TGCAGCGTTGTACCAGGGACCAATCAGCCCCAGCATTTT.

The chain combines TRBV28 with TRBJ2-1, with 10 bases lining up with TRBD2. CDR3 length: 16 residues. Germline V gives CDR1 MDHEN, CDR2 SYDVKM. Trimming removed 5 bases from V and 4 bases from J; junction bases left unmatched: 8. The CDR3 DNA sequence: TGTGCCAGCAGTCTTCTCACTAGCGGGATTTACAATGAGCAGTTCTTC. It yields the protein CASSLLTSGIYNEQFF.